A single sample is the source of the 2 T cell receptor beta chains below, sequenced in a study of T-cell memory formation after mild COVID-19. MiXCR, applied by TCRdb to the 5' RACE reads, yields one record per CDR3 protein. The profile shows 300,000 to 400,000 distinct CDR3 sequences, more than 15% of them singletons. Sequences were obtained from PBMCs or a T cell subset sorted from them (not recorded which). The receptors shown here come from a young man who had mild COVID-19 (a few samples of this study predate the infection). Cell type and time point are not known.

This rearrangement joins TRBV7-2 to TRBJ1-1; D unresolved. Trimming took off 2 bases at V and 3 bases at J, with 4 bases between the two ends. This CDR3 region has 12 residues. Germline CDR1 and CDR2: SGHTA and FQGNSA. As DNA, the CDR3 is TGTGCCAGCAGCTTAATGTACACTGAAGCTTTCTTT. Protein sequence: CASSLMYTEAFF.

This clonotype has at least ten counts. The J gene is TRBJ2-7, the V gene TRBV4-2, with D perhaps matching TRBD1 (5 bases). The V and J ends lost 0 bases and 3 bases respectively, with 12 bases between them. CDR1 is LGHNA and CDR2 is YNFKEQ in the germline V gene. The CDR3 runs 15 residues. This CDR3 reads CASSQDRVSSYEQYF. For the CDR3, the DNA is TGTGCCAGCAGCCAAGACAGGGTATCTAGCTACGAGCAGTACTTC.